The 5 T cell receptor beta chains below all came from one sample that was sequenced in a study of cytomegalovirus exposure and HLA in healthy donors. Sequencing used immunoSEQ multiplex PCR; TCRdb keeps in-frame clones, though not all of them. The sample has around 230,000 clones, approximately 83% seen once. The sample taken for sequencing was PBMCs. The source is a young woman in good health and CMV-seropositive.

The chain uses TRBV6-6 and TRBJ1-5, with D tentatively TRBD1 (5 bases). V was pared by 5 bases and J by 4 bases, with 15 bases between. The CDR3 length is 15 residues. Germline assignment: CDR1 MNHNY and CDR2 SVGAGI (reference sequence). DNA of the CDR3: TGTGCCAGCAGTCCACGCGACGGGGGAAATCAGCCCCAGCATTTT. This translates into CASSPRDGGNQPQHF.

The rearrangement joins TRBV28 to TRBJ2-4, with a possible D match to TRBD1 (6 bases). CDR3 length equals 16 residues. Looked up from germline, CDR1 is MDHEN and CDR2 is SYDVKM. V lost 6 bases and J 0 bases, leaving 15 bases between the germline ends. The CDR3: CASRELGHEAKNIQYF. The CDR3, as DNA: TGTGCCAGCAGGGAACTGGGACACGAAGCCAAAAACATTCAGTACTTC.

V and J are TRBV7-9 and TRBJ2-7; 7 bases agree with TRBD1. Looked up from germline, CDR1 is SEHNR and CDR2 is FQNEAQ (reference sequence). Losses at the gene ends were 5 bases for V and 4 bases for J; bases not matched to a gene: 8. The CDR3 length is 14 residues. This CDR3 is CASSTLGTAYEQYF. DNA of the CDR3: TGTGCCAGCAGCACCCTTGGGACAGCATACGAGCAGTACTTC.

The gene calls are TRBV20-1 and TRBJ2-1; D uncertain. The CDR3 totals 10 residues. Germline loops: CDR1 DFQATT, CDR2 SNEGSKA (reference sequence). Deletions cut 1 base from V and 7 bases from J, with 2 bases between. The CDR3 loop reads CSARVNEQFF. Here the CDR3 DNA reads TGCAGTGCTAGAGTAAATGAGCAGTTCTTC.

The chain uses TRBV5-8 and TRBJ2-5, with D maybe TRBD1 (7 bases). CDR1 SGHTS and CDR2 YDEGEE come from the germline V gene. The CDR3 spans 16 residues. The V gene lost 4 bases and the J gene lost 7 bases, with 23 bases spanning the gap. CDR3: CASSPGPDRDFGTQYF. For the CDR3, the DNA is TGTGCCAGCAGCCCAGGGCCCGACAGGGACTTTGGGACCCAGTACTTC.